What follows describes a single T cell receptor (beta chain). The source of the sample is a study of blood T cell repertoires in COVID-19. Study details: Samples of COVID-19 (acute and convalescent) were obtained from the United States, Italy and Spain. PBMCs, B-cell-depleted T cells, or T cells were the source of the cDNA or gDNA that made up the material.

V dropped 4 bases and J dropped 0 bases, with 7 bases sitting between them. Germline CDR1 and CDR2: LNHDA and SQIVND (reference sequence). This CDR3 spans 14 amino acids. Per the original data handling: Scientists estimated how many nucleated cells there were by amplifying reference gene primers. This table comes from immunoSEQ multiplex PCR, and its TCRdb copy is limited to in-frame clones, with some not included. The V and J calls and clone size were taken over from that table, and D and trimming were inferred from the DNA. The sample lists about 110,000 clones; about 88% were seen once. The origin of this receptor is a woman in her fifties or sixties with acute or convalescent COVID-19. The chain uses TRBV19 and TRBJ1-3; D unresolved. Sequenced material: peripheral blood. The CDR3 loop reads CASSSTRSGNTIYF. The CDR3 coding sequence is TGTGCCAGTAGTAGTACACGCTCTGGAAACACCATATATTTT.